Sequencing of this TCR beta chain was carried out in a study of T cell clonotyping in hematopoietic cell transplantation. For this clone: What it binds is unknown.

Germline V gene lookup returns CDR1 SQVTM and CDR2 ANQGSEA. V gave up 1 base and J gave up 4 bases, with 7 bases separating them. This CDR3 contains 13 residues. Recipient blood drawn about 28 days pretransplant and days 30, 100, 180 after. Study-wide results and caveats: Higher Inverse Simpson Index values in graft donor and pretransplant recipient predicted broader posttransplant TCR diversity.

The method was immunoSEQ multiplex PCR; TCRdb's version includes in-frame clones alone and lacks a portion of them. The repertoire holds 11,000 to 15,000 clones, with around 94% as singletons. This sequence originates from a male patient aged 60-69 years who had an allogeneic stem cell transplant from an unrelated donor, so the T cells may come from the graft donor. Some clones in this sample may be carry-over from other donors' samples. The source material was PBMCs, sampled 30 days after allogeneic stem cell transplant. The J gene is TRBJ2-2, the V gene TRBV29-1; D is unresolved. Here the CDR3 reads CSVEVQATGELFF. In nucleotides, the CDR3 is TGCAGCGTTGAAGTGCAGGCCACCGGGGAGCTGTTTTTT.